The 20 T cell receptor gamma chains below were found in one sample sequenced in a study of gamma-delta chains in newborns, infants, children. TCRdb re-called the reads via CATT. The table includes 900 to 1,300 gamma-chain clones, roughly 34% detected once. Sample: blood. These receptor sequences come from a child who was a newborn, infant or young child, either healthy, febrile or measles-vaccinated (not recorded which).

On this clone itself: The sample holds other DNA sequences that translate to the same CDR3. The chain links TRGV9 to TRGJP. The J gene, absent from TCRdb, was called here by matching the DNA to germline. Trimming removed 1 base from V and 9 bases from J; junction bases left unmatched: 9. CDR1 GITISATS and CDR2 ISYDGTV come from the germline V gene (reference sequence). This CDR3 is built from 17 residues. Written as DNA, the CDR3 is TGTGCCTTGTGGGAGGTTCAAACGGGGTTGGGCAAAAAAATCAAGGTATTT. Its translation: CALWEVQTGLGKKIKVF.

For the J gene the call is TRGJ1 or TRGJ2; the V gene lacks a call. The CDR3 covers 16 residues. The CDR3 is CALWELQSGNYYKKLF. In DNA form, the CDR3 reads TGTGCCTTGTGGGAACTCCAATCGGGGAATTATTATAAGAAACTCTTT.

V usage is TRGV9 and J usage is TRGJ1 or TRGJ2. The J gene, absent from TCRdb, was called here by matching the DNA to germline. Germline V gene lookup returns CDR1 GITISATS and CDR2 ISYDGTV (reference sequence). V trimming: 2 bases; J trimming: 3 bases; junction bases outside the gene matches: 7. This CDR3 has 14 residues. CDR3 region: CALWEGEIYYKKLF. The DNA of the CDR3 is TGTGCCTTGTGGGAGGGGGAAATTTATTATAAGAAACTCTTT.

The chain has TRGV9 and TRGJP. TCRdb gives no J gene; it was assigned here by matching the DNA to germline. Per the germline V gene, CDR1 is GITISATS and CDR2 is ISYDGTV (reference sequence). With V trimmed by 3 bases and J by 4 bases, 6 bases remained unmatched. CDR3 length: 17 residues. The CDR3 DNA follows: TGTGCCTTGTGGGAGACCCCACAAGAGTTGGGCAAAAAAATCAAGGTATTT. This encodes CALWETPQELGKKIKVF.

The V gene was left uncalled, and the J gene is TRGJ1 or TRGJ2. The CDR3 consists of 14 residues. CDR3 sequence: CALCEVTNYYKKLF. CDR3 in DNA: TGTGCCTTGTGTGAGGTGACGAATTATTATAAGAAACTCTTT.

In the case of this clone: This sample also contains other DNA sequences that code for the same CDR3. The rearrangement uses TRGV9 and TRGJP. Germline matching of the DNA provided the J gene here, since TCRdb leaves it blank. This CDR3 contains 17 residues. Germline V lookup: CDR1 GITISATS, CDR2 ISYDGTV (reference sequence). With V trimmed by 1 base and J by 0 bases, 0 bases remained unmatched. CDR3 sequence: CALWEVGQELGKKIKVF. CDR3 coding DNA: TGTGCCTTGTGGGAGGTTGGGCAAGAGTTGGGCAAAAAAATCAAGGTATTT.

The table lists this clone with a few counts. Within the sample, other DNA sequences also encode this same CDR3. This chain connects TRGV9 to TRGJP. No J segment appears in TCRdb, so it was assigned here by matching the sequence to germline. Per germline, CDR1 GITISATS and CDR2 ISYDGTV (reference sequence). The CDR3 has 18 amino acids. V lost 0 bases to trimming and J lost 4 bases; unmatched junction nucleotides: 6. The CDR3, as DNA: TGTGCCTTGTGGGAGGTGCGCCTTCAAGAGTTGGGCAAAAAAATCAAGGTATTT. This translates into CALWEVRLQELGKKIKVF.

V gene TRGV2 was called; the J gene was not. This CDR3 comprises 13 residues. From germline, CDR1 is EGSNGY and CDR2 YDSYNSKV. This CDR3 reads CATWDGLDYKKLF. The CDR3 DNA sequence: TGTGCCACCTGGGACGGGCTAGATTATAAGAAACTATTT.

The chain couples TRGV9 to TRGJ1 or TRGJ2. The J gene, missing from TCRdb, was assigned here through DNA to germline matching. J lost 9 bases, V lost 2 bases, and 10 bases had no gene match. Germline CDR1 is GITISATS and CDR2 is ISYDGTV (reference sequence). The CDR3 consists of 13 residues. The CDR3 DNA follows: TGTGCCTTGTGGGAGGCTTGCCCTTGTAAGAAACTCTTT. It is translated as CALWEACPCKKLF.

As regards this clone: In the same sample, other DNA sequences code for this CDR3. In DNA, the CDR3 is TGTGCCTTGTGGGAGGTAGAACAAGAGTTGGGCAAAAAAATCAAGGTATTT. Protein product: CALWEVEQELGKKIKVF. The chain couples TRGV9 to TRGJP. Since TCRdb gives no J gene, matching the DNA to germline was used here to assign it. The germline V gene has CDR1 GITISATS and CDR2 ISYDGTV (reference sequence). V lost 1 base, J lost 4 bases, and 4 bases stayed unmatched. This CDR3 is built from 17 residues.

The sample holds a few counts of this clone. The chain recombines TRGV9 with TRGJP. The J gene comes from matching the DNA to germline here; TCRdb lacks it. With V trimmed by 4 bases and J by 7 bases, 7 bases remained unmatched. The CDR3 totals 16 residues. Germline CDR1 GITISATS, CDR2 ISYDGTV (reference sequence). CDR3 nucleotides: TGTGCCTTGTGGGATGATATCGAGTTGGGCAAAAAAATCAAGGTATTT. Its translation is CALWDDIELGKKIKVF.

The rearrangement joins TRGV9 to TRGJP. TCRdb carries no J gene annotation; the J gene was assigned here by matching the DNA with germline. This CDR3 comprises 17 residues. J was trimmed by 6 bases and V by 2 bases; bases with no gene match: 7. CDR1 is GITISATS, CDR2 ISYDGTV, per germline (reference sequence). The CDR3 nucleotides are TGTGCCTTGTGGGAGGCCAAGGGAGAGTTGGGCAAAAAAATCAAGGTATTT. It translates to CALWEAKGELGKKIKVF.

In nucleotides, the CDR3 is TGTGCCACCTGGGACTGTTATTATTATAAGAAACTCTTT. Protein sequence: CATWDCYYYKKLF. The chain links TRGV2 to TRGJ1 or TRGJ2. Assignment of the J gene here rests on matching the DNA to germline, because TCRdb gives none. With V trimmed by 3 bases and J by 2 bases, 4 bases remained unmatched. Germline lookup yields CDR1 EGSNGY and CDR2 YDSYNSKV. The CDR3 is 13 residues long.

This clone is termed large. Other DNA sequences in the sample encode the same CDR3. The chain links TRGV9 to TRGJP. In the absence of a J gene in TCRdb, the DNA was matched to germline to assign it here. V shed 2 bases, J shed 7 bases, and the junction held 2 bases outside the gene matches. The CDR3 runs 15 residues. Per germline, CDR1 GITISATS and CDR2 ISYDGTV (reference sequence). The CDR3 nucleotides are TGTGCCTTGTGGGAGGGGGAGTTGGGCAAAAAAATCAAGGTATTT. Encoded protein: CALWEGELGKKIKVF.

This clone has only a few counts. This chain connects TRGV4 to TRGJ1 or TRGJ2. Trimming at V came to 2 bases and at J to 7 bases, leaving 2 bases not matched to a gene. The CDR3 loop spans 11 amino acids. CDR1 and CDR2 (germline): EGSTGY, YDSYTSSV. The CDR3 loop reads CATWDEYKKLF. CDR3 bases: TGTGCCACCTGGGATGAATATAAGAAACTCTTT.

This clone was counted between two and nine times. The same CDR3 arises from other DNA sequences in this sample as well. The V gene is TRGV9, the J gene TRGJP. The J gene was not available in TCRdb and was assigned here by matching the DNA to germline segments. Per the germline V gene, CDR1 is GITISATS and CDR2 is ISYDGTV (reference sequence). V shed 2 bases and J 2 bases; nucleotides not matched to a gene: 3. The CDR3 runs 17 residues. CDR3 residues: CALWEARQELGKKIKVF. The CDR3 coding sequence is TGTGCCTTGTGGGAGGCCCGGCAAGAGTTGGGCAAAAAAATCAAGGTATTT.

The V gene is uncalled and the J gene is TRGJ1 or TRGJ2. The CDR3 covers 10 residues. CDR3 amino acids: CALWYYKKLF. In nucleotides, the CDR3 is TGTGCCTTGTGGTATTATAAGAAACTCTTT.

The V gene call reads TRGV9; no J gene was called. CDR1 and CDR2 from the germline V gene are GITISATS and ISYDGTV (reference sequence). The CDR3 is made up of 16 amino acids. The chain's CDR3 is CALWEDQEVGKEIKVF. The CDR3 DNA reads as TGTGCCTTGTGGGAGGATCAAGAGGTGGGCAAAGAAATAAAGGTCTTT.

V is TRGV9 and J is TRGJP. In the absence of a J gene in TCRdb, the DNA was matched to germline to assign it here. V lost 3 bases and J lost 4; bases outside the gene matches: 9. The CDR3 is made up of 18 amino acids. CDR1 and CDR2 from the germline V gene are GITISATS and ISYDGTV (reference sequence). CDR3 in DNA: TGTGCCTTGTGGGAGTCAACCGATCAAGAGTTGGGCAAAAAAATCAAGGTATTT. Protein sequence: CALWESTDQELGKKIKVF.

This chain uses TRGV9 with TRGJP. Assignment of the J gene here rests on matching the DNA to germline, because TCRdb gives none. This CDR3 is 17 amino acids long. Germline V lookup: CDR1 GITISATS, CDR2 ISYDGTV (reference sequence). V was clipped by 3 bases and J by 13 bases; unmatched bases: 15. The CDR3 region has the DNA TGTGCCTTGTGGGAGCTTTCAGGATGGGTTGGCAAAAAAATCAAGGTATTT. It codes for CALWELSGWVGKKIKVF.